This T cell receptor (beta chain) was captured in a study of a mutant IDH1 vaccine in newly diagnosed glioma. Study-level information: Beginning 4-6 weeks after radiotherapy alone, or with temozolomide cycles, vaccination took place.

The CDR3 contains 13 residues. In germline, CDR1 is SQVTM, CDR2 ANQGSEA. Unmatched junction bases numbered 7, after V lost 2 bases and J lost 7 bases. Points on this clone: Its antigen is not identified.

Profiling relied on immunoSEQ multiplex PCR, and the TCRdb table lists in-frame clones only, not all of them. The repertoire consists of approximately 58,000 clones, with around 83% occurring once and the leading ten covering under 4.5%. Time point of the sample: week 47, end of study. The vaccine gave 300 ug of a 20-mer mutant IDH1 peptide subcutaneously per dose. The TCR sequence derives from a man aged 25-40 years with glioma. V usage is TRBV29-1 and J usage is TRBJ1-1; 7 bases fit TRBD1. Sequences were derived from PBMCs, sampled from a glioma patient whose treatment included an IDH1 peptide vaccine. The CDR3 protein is CSVERGGLGEAFF. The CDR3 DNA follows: TGCAGCGTTGAAAGAGGGGGCTTGGGTGAAGCTTTCTTT.